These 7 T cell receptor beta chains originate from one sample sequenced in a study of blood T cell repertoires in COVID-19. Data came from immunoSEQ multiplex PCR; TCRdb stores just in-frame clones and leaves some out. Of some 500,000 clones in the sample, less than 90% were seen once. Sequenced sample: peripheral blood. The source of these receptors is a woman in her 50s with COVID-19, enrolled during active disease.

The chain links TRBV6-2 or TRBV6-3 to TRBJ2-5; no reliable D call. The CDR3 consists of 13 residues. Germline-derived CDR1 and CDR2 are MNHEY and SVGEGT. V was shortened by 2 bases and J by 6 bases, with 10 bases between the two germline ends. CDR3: CASSYPPQKTQYF. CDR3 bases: TGTGCCAGCAGTTACCCTCCGCAGAAGACCCAGTACTTC.

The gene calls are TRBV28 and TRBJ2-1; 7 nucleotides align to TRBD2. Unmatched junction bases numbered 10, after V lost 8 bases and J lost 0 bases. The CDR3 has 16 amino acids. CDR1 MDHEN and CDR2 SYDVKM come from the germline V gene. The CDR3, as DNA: TGTGCCAGCCGGAGGCGGGGGATACGCTCCTACAATGAGCAGTTCTTC. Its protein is CASRRRGIRSYNEQFF. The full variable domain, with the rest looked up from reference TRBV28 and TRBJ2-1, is DVKVTQSSRYLVKRTGEKVFLECVQDMDHENMFWYRQDPGLGLRLIYFSYDVKMKEKGDIPEGYSVSREKKERFSLILESASTNQTSMYLCASRRRGIRSYNEQFFGPGTRLTVL.

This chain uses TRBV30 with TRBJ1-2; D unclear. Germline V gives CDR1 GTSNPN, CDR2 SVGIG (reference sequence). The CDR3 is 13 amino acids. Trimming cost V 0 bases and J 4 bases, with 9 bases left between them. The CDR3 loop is CAWSVLRSYGYTF. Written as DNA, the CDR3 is TGTGCCTGGAGTGTACTTCGATCCTATGGCTACACCTTC.

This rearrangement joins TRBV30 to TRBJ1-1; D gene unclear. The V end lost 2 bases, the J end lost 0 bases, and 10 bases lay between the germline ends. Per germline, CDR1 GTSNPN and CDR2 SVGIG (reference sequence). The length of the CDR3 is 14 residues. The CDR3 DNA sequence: TGTGCCTGGAGTATCGCAGGCATGAACACTGAAGCTTTCTTT. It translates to CAWSIAGMNTEAFF.

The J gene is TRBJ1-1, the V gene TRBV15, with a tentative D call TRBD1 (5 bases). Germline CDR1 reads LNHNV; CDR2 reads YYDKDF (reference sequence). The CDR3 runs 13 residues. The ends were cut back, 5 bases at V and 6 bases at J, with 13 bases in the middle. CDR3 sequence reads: CATSSARASEAFF. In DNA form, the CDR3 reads TGTGCCACCAGCTCGGCCAGGGCCTCTGAAGCTTTCTTT.

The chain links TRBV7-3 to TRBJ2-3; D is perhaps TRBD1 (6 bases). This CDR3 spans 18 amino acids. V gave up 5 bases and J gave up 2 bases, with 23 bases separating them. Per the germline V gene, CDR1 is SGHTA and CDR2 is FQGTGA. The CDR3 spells CASSLRGRGLINTDTQYF. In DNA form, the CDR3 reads TGTGCCAGCAGCCTAAGGGGCAGGGGCCTGATTAACACAGATACGCAGTATTTT. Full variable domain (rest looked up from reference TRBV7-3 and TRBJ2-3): GAGVSQTPSNKVTEKGKYVELRCDPISGHTALYWYRQSLGQGPEFLIYFQGTGAADDSGLPNDRFFAVRPEGSVSTLKIQRTERGDSAVYLCASSLRGRGLINTDTQYFGPGTRLTVL.

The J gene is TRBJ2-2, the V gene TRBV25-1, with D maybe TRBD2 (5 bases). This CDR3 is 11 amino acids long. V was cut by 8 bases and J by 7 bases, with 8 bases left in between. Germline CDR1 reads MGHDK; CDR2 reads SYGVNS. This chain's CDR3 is CASLGDGELFF. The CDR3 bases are TGTGCCAGCCTCGGGGACGGGGAGCTGTTTTTT.